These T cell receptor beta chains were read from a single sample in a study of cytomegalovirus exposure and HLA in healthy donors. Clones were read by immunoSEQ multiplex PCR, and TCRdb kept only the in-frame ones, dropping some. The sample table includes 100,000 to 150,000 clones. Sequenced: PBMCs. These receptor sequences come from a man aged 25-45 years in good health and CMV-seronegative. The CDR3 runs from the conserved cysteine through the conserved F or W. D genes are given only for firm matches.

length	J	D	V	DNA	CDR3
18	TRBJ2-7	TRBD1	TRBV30	TGTGCCTGGAGTCCCCCGGACAGGGTTAAATCCGGGGCCTACGAGCAGTACTTC	CAWSPPDRVKSGAYEQYF
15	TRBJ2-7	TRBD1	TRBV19	TGTGCCAGTAGTGCGGGACAGGGGTTCGTCTACGAGCAGTACTTC	CASSAGQGFVYEQYF
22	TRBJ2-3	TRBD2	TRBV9	TGTGCCAGCAGCCGATTTGGGGGGCTACGTACTAGCGGGAGGCGAGGTACAGATACGCAGTATTTT	CASSRFGGLRTSGRRGTDTQYF
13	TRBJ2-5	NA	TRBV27	TGTGCCAGCAGTTTCGGGGGTGAGGAGACCCAGTACTTC	CASSFGGEETQYF
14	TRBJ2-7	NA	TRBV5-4	TGTGCCAGCAGCCCTTACAGGGAACCCCTCGAGCAGTACTTC	CASSPYREPLEQYF
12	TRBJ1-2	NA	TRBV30	TGTGCCTCGACAGGCCCCGTTTATGGCTACACCTTC	CASTGPVYGYTF
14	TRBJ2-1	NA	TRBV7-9	TGTGCCAGCAGCTTTGGAGGGTGGTACAATGAGCAGTTCTTC	CASSFGGWYNEQFF
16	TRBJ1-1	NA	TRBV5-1	TGCGCCAGCAGCTTGGTCGGGGGACCAAATACCGTTGAAGCTTTCTTT	CASSLVGGPNTVEAFF
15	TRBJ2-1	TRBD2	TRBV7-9	TGTGCCAGCAGCCGCTCTAGCGGGAGACGGAATGAGCAGTTCTTC	CASSRSSGRRNEQFF
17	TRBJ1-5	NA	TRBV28	TGTGCCAGCAGCCTTCTGGTGGGGGCGAGAGCTGGTCAGCCCCAGCATTTT	CASSLLVGARAGQPQHF
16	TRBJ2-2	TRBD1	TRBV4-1	TGCGCCAGCAGCCAACGAGGACAGGCGAACACCGGGGAGCTGTTTTTT	CASSQRGQANTGELFF
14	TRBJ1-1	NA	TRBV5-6	TGTGCCAGCAGCTTGGGTGCAGGGAACACTGAAGCTTTCTTT	CASSLGAGNTEAFF
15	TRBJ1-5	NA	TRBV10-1	TGCGCCAGCAGAGAATCGACAGGCGTAAATCAGCCCCAGCATTTT	CASRESTGVNQPQHF
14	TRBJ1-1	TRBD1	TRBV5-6	TGTGCCAGCAGCTGGGACAGGATGAACACTGAAGCTTTCTTT	CASSWDRMNTEAFF
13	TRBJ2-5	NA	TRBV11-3	TGTGCCAGCAGCTTCAGCGATGGCGAGACCCAGTACTTC	CASSFSDGETQYF
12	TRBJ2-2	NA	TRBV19	TGTGCCAGTAATATCGGGGGAGGGGAGCTGTTTTTT	CASNIGGGELFF
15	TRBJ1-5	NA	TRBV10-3	TGTGCCATCAGTGAGTTTCGGGGTGGCAATCAGCCCCAGCATTTT	CAISEFRGGNQPQHF
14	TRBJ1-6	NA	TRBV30	TGTGCCTGGAGTGGGGCCAATCAAGGTTCACCCCTCCACTTT	CAWSGANQGSPLHF
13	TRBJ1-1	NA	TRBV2	TGTGCCAGCACAGGCCTGAAGAACACTGAAGCTTTCTTT	CASTGLKNTEAFF
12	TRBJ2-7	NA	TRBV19	TGTGCCAGTAGTGCCTTACCCTACGAGCAGTACTTC	CASSALPYEQYF
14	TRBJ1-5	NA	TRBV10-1	TGCGCCAGCAGTGTAGAAGGGGTCAATCAGCCCCAGCATTTT	CASSVEGVNQPQHF
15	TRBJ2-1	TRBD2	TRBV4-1	TGCGCCAGCAGCCAAGGTGGCGGGAGGGCCGATGAGCAGTTCTTC	CASSQGGGRADEQFF
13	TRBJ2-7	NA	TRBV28	TGTGCCAGCACCCACCCAGTTTCCTACGAGCAGTACTTC	CASTHPVSYEQYF
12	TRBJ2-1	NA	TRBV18	TGTGCCAGCTCACCCCGACTAGGCGAGCAGTTCTTC	CASSPRLGEQFF
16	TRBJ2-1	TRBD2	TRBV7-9	TGTGCCAGCAGCTTTCCCGGACTAGCGGGAGGCAATGAGCAGTTCTTC	CASSFPGLAGGNEQFF
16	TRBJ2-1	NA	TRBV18	TGTGCCAGCTCACCACGCAAAACTGTAGGAGGAGATGAGCAGTTCTTC	CASSPRKTVGGDEQFF
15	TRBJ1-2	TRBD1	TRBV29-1	TGCAGCGTGTCCGGGACAGGGGGAGCTAACTATGGCTACACCTTC	CSVSGTGGANYGYTF
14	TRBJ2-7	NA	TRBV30	TGTGCCTGGGGGCAAGGGGTAGAGCCCTACGAGCAGTACTTC	CAWGQGVEPYEQYF
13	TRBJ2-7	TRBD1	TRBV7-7	TGTGCTAGCAGCTGGGGACAGGGCGACGAGCAGTACTTC	CASSWGQGDEQYF
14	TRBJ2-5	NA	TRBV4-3	TGCGCCAGCAGCCAAAGTTTGAGCCAAGAGACCCAGTACTTC	CASSQSLSQETQYF
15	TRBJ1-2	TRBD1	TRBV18	TGTGCCAGCTCACCACGGACAGGGGAAGACTATGGCTACACCTTC	CASSPRTGEDYGYTF
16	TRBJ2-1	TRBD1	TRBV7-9	TGTGCCAGCAGACTATCAGGGGGAGTGAGGGAGAGTGAGCAGTTCTTC	CASRLSGGVRESEQFF
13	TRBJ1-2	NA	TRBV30	TGTGCCTGGTTACAGGGAAGTTTATATGGCTACACCTTC	CAWLQGSLYGYTF
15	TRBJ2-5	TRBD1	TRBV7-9	TGTGCCAGCACCACCCCGGGACAGGCAGAAGAGACCCAGTACTTC	CASTTPGQAEETQYF
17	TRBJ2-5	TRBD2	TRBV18	TGTGCCAGCTCATCCAACTCCCCTAGCGGTCAAGGAGAGACCCAGTACTTC	CASSSNSPSGQGETQYF
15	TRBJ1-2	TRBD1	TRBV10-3	TGTGCCGCACGGGACAGGGTGACTCTTAACTATGGCTACACCTTC	CAARDRVTLNYGYTF
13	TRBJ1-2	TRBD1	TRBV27	TGTGCCAGCAGCCCGGACAGGCACTATGGCTACACCTTC	CASSPDRHYGYTF
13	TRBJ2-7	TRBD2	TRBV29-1	TGCAGCGTCCGGACTAGCGGGAGCTATGAGCAGTACTTC	CSVRTSGSYEQYF
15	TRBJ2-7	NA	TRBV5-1	TGCGCCAGCAGCTTGATGGTAGCGGTTTCCTACGAGCAGTACTTC	CASSLMVAVSYEQYF
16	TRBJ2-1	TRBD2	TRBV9	TGTGCCAGCAGTTCCAGGACTAGCGCTGCCTACAATGAGCAGTTCTTC	CASSSRTSAAYNEQFF
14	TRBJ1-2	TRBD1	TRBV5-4	TGTGCCAGCAGCCTCCGGACAGGGAACTATGGCTACACCTTC	CASSLRTGNYGYTF
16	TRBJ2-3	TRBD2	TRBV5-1	TGCGCCAGCAGCCCTGACGGAGCGGGAACCACAGATACGCAGTATTTT	CASSPDGAGTTDTQYF
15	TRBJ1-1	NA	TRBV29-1	TGCAGCGTTCCGACTTCCGGGACAAGAAACACTGAAGCTTTCTTT	CSVPTSGTRNTEAFF
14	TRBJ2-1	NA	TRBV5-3	TGTGCCAGTACGAGGGGGATGGGATACAATGAGCAGTTCTTC	CASTRGMGYNEQFF
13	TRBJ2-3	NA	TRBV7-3	TGTGCCAGCAGCTTAACGGCAGGGATCACGCAGTATTTT	CASSLTAGITQYF
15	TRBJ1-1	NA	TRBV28	TGTGCCAGCACCATGGGCGGATCAGGGGATCCTGAAGCTTTCTTT	CASTMGGSGDPEAFF
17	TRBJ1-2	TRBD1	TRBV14	TGTGCCAGCAGCCAAGATAATGTGGCAGGGGGCTTCTATGGCTACACCTTC	CASSQDNVAGGFYGYTF